One and the same sample provided the 7 T cell receptor beta chains below, sequenced in a study of CD8 T cells in ankylosing spondylitis. A single record per CDR3 protein comes from TCRdb applying MiXCR to the 5' RACE reads. The sample includes over 130,000 distinct CDR3 sequences, more than 40% of them seen just once. The sequenced material came from synovial fluid, either unsorted or a sorted T cell fraction (not recorded which). Receptor source: a male donor with ankylosing spondylitis.

This clonotype occurred a few times. The gene calls are TRBV12-3 or TRBV12-4 and TRBJ1-6; D possibly corresponds to TRBD1 (5 bases). The V end lost 1 base, the J end lost 8 bases, and 12 bases lay between the germline ends. This CDR3 spans 15 amino acids. The CDR3 protein is CASSLEGMGDSPLHF. In DNA, the CDR3 is TGTGCCAGCAGTTTAGAGGGGATGGGCGATTCACCCCTCCACTTT.

This clonotype was counted a few times. The chain is built from TRBV12-3 or TRBV12-4 and TRBJ1-1; TRBD1 is a possible D gene (5 bases). The CDR3 spans 13 residues. V shed 9 bases and J shed 1 base, with 12 bases lying between them. DNA for the CDR3: TGTGCCAGTTTAGGGGAGGGGAACACTGAAGCTTTCTTT. Amino acid sequence: CASLGEGNTEAFF.

This clonotype was detected only a few times. J is TRBJ1-1 and V is TRBV3-1; D gene uncertain. Germline V gene data show CDR1 as LGHDT and CDR2 as YNNKEL (reference sequence). Trimming cost V 3 bases and J 7 bases, with 9 bases left between them. The CDR3 sequence is 12 residues long. Written as DNA, the CDR3 is TGTGCCAGCAGCCATAACAACCGTGAAGCTTTCTTT. This gives the protein CASSHNNREAFF.

This chain connects TRBV2 to TRBJ1-5, with D hard to call. The CDR3 contains 14 residues. V was trimmed by 8 bases and J by 5 bases, leaving 16 bases between them. Germline V CDR1 and CDR2: SNHLY, FYNNEI. This CDR3 is CASGAPGKDQPQHF. The CDR3 DNA follows: TGTGCCAGCGGCGCGCCGGGGAAAGATCAGCCCCAGCATTTT. Filled out from reference TRBV2 and TRBJ1-5, the complete variable domain reads EPEVTQTPSHQVTQMGQEVILRCVPISNHLYFYWYRQILGQKVEFLVSFYNNEISEKSEIFDDQFSVERPDGSNFTLKIRSTKLEDSAMYFCASGAPGKDQPQHFGDGTRLSIL.

This sequence joins TRBV15 and TRBJ2-7; no clear D. Trimming took 0 bases from V and 3 from J, leaving 6 bases between them. Germline CDR1 LNHNV, CDR2 YYDKDF (reference sequence). The CDR3 contains 13 residues. The CDR3 nucleotides are TGTGCCACCAGCAGAGAAAATATCTACGAGCAGTACTTC. Its protein is CATSRENIYEQYF.

This chain uses TRBV4-2 with TRBJ2-7, with 12 positions matching TRBD1. Germline values: CDR1 LGHNA, CDR2 YNFKEQ. Trimming removed 6 bases from V and 4 bases from J; junction bases left unmatched: 19. The CDR3 is made up of 19 amino acids. CDR3 region: CASRSLSRDRGLLLYEQYF. CDR3 nucleotide sequence: TGTGCCAGCAGATCATTGTCCCGGGACAGGGGGCTTTTGTTATACGAGCAGTACTTC.

This clonotype has just one count. The rearrangement links TRBV18 to TRBJ2-7, with 10 bases lining up with TRBD2. The germline CDR1 and CDR2 sequences are KGHSH and LQKENI. This CDR3 comprises 14 residues. The junction had 4 bases not matched to a gene; V was cut back by 3 bases and J by 5 bases. The CDR3 bases are TGTGCCAGCTCACCTATGCTAGCGGGAGACGAGCAGTACTTC. Amino acids: CASSPMLAGDEQYF.